Shown below are 27 T cell receptor beta chains from a single sample sequenced in a study of blood T cells in healthy people across ages. A second roughly 6 to 11 cycle PCR used barcoded and J-beta primers. TCRdb redid the calling of the 5' RACE reads with MiXCR, one entry per CDR3 protein. The data contain fewer than 2 million distinct CDR3 sequences, about two fifths of them seen just once; the ten biggest clones take up 23%. Sequencing was carried out using blood. The receptors derive from a human donor in good health.

This clonotype was counted a few times. The chain combines TRBV7-9 with TRBJ1-2; D is unresolved. The CDR3 has 13 residues. The V end was cut by 4 bases, the J end by 4 bases, with 10 bases between. CDR1 SEHNR and CDR2 FQNEAQ come from the germline V gene (reference sequence). DNA of the CDR3: TGTGCCAGCAGCTCGATAACCTCCTATGGCTACACCTTC. Amino acids: CASSSITSYGYTF.

This clonotype has a handful of counts. This sequence joins TRBV4-1 and TRBJ1-2; D remains unclear. CDR3 size: 14 residues. Germline V gene data show CDR1 as MGHRA and CDR2 as YSYEKL. Trimming cost V 4 bases and J 1 base, with 10 bases left between them. CDR3 sequence: CASSPRGFNYGYTF. The CDR3 nucleotides read TGCGCCAGCAGCCCCAGAGGATTTAACTATGGCTACACCTTC.

In its sample, this clonotype was seen a few times. The V and J genes are TRBV28 and TRBJ2-7; 10 nucleotides match TRBD1. Germline V CDR1 and CDR2: MDHEN, SYDVKM. The CDR3 covers 15 residues. The V segment lost 8 bases and the J segment 3 bases; nucleotides outside the gene matches: 10. Written as DNA, the CDR3 is TGTGCCAGCGATTCCGGGACAGGGGTGTACTACGAGCAGTACTTC. This codes for CASDSGTGVYYEQYF.

The table lists this clonotype with a few counts. This chain joins TRBV7-8 and TRBJ2-1; no firm D call. Germline-derived CDR1 and CDR2 are SGHVS and FQNEAQ. V shed 5 bases and J shed 8 bases, with 10 bases lying between them. The CDR3 runs to 12 residues. Here the CDR3 DNA reads TGTGCCAGCAGCAAAGACAAGGATGAGCAGTTCTTC. Translating it yields CASSKDKDEQFF.

This clonotype has a handful of counts. This chain connects TRBV6-2 or TRBV6-3 to TRBJ2-7; no clear D. This CDR3 is 15 amino acids long. The ends were cut back, 1 base at V and 0 bases at J, with 10 bases in the middle. Germline-derived CDR1 and CDR2 are MNHEY and SVGEGT. CDR3 protein: CASSYWAASSYEQYF. In DNA form, the CDR3 reads TGTGCCAGCAGTTACTGGGCAGCGAGCTCCTACGAGCAGTACTTC.

This chain connects TRBV20-1 to TRBJ1-5, with no clear D. From germline, CDR1 is DFQATT and CDR2 SNEGSKA (reference sequence). CDR3 length equals 12 residues. Trimming left V 0 bases short and J 5 bases short, with 5 bases between. Here the CDR3 DNA reads TGCAGTGCTAGAGATGGGTATCAGCCCCAGCATTTT. This gives the protein CSARDGYQPQHF.

This chain connects TRBV11-2 to TRBJ1-2; the D is unclear. The CDR3 loop spans 15 amino acids. V lost 2 bases, J lost 0 bases, and 10 bases lay in between. CDR1 SGHAT and CDR2 FQNNGV come from the germline V gene. The CDR3 region is CASSLSRLANYGYTF. DNA of the CDR3: TGTGCCAGCAGCTTATCTCGGTTAGCTAACTATGGCTACACCTTC.

The chain carries TRBV7-2 and TRBJ2-1; D perhaps matches TRBD2 (7 bases). Germline V CDR1 and CDR2: SGHTA, FQGNSA. Trimming removed 1 base at V and 7 bases at J, with 26 bases between. The CDR3 consists of 19 residues. CDR3 loop: CASSLGVWGRGAILNEQFF. CDR3 DNA: TGTGCCAGCAGCTTAGGAGTTTGGGGCCGGGGGGCTATTTTAAATGAGCAGTTCTTC.

This clonotype came up a few times. The junction differs from germline at one of its ends, possibly a read error. The chain couples TRBV4-1 to TRBJ2-3; 10 bases are shared with TRBD1. Looked up from germline, CDR1 is MGHRA and CDR2 is YSYEKL. There are 18 residues in the CDR3. For the CDR3, the DNA is TGCGCTAGCAGCCAACATGCCTTCGGGACAGGGGTTACAGATACGCAGTATTTT. Amino acids: CASSQHAFGTGVTDTQYF.

This clonotype has a handful of counts. This chain connects TRBV6-1 to TRBJ2-1, with 10 positions matching TRBD2. The CDR3 extends over 12 amino acids. V was pared by 6 bases and J by 8 bases, with 1 base of the junction left unmatched. Per the germline V gene, CDR1 is MNHNS and CDR2 is SASEGT. CDR3 sequence: CASRLAGDEQFF. The CDR3 coding sequence is TGTGCCAGCAGGCTAGCGGGGGATGAGCAGTTCTTC.

This clonotype was seen more than once but under ten times. The chain joins TRBV4-1 to TRBJ1-4; D is perhaps TRBD1 (6 bases). V was clipped by 1 base and J by 5 bases, with 14 bases between them. The germline V gene encodes CDR1 MGHRA and CDR2 YSYEKL. CDR3 size: 16 residues. The CDR3 sequence: CASSQGARQVNEKLFF. CDR3 bases: TGCGCCAGCAGCCAAGGGGCGAGACAGGTGAATGAAAAACTGTTTTTT.

In its sample, this clonotype was seen a few times. The chain has TRBV5-1 and TRBJ2-7, with D perhaps TRBD1 (5 bases). This CDR3 spans 13 amino acids. Germline CDR1 is SGHRS and CDR2 is YFSETQ. The V end was cut by 0 bases, the J end by 6 bases, with 10 bases between. Here the CDR3 DNA reads TGCGCCAGCAGCTTGGAGGGGCCTGGCGAGCAGTACTTC. Translating gives CASSLEGPGEQYF.

The chain joins TRBV29-1 to TRBJ1-2; D gene ambiguous. V was clipped by 3 bases and J by 1 base, with 12 bases between them. CDR1 is SQVTM, CDR2 ANQGSEA, per germline. The CDR3 runs 14 residues. For the CDR3, the DNA is TGCAGCGTTGATAGAATAGGGATTAACTATGGCTACACCTTC. Translation: CSVDRIGINYGYTF.

The gene calls are TRBV7-2 and TRBJ1-2; D possibly corresponds to TRBD1 (5 bases). The CDR3 runs 12 residues. CDR1 is SGHTA, CDR2 FQGNSA, per germline. V shed 6 bases and J shed 8 bases, with 13 bases lying between them. Written as DNA, the CDR3 is TGTGCCAGCAGATTCACAGGTCAAGGCTACACCTTC. Translating it yields CASRFTGQGYTF.

This chain uses TRBV5-1 with TRBJ2-1; 11 nucleotides line up with TRBD2. The trim removed 0 bases at V and 1 base at J, leaving 6 bases unmatched. This CDR3 spans 18 amino acids. Germline CDR1 SGHRS, CDR2 YFSETQ. The CDR3 region has the DNA TGCGCCAGCAGCTTGGGCCTAGCGGGGGGCCTTTCCTACAATGAGCAGTTCTTC. Amino acid sequence: CASSLGLAGGLSYNEQFF. Supplemented by reference TRBV5-1 and TRBJ2-1, the full variable domain reads KAGVTQTPRYLIKTRGQQVTLSCSPISGHRSVSWYQQTPGQGLQFLFEYFSETQRNKGNFPGRFSGRQFSNSRSEMNVSTLELGDSALYLCASSLGLAGGLSYNEQFFGPGTRLTVL.

This clonotype was seen only a few times. The chain combines TRBV28 with TRBJ1-2; D is uncertain. Between the trimmed V and J ends, which lost 7 bases and 4 bases, there was a span of 10 bases. The CDR3 is made up of 12 amino acids. Looked up from germline, CDR1 is MDHEN and CDR2 is SYDVKM. CDR3 region: CASKTMLYGYTF. CDR3 DNA sequence: TGTGCCAGCAAGACAATGCTCTATGGCTACACCTTC.

J is TRBJ1-2 and V is TRBV12-3 or TRBV12-4; D unclear. This CDR3 spans 14 amino acids. Trimming took 0 bases from V and 5 from J, leaving 10 bases between them. The CDR3 DNA sequence: TGTGCCAGCAGTTTAGCCCCGACTGGATATGGCTACACCTTC. The encoded protein is CASSLAPTGYGYTF.

The J gene is TRBJ1-4, the V gene TRBV20-1, with D unclear. Per germline, CDR1 DFQATT and CDR2 SNEGSKA (reference sequence). CDR3 length: 13 amino acids. The ends were cut back, 5 bases at V and 5 bases at J, with 12 bases in the middle. CDR3 protein: CSAYTLVNEKLFF. The CDR3, as DNA: TGCAGTGCTTACACCCTCGTGAATGAAAAACTGTTTTTT.

The chain links TRBV27 to TRBJ2-5, with TRBD1 matching over 8 bases. Gene TRBJ2-7 matches the end of the DNA better, so the J call may be wrong. This CDR3 contains 14 residues. CDR1 is MNHEY, CDR2 SMNVEV, per germline (reference sequence). The DNA of the CDR3 is TGTGCCAGCAGTCTTGCGCAGGGGGCTCACGAGCAGTACTTC. Translating gives CASSLAQGAHEQYF.

About this clonotype: This CDR3 is missing its conserved last phenylalanine or tryptophan, likely due to a read error. This chain links TRBV25-1 with TRBJ2-1; D gene ambiguous. The CDR3 covers 11 residues. CDR1 and CDR2 (germline): MGHDK, SYGVNS. V lost 1 base to trimming and J lost 7 bases, with 2 bases between them. CDR3 residues: CASSELNEQFL. CDR3 nucleotides: TGTGCCAGCAGTGAATTGAATGAGCAGTTCTTA.

V is TRBV12-3 or TRBV12-4 and J is TRBJ2-1; D is perhaps TRBD1 or TRBD2 (6 bases each). CDR3 length: 15 residues. Trimming shortened V by 5 bases and J by 8 bases, and 19 bases separated the two germline ends. The chain's CDR3 is CASSLRGGSYDEQFF. CDR3 in DNA: TGTGCCAGCAGTCTTAGAGGGGGGAGTTACGATGAGCAGTTCTTC.

V and J are TRBV7-2 and TRBJ1-6; TRBD1 aligns across 7 bases. The CDR3 consists of 15 residues. Germline loops: CDR1 SGHTA, CDR2 FQGNSA. V was pared by 5 bases and J by 10 bases, with 11 bases of the junction left unmatched. CDR3 nucleotide sequence: TGTGCCAGCAGCCCAGGGACAGCTCCAGCCTCACCCCTCCACTTT. Protein product: CASSPGTAPASPLHF.

This clonotype was seen once. The rearrangement joins TRBV10-3 to TRBJ2-3; D may correspond to TRBD1 or TRBD2 (5 bases each). The V end was cut by 4 bases, the J end by 4 bases, with 12 bases between. The CDR3 is 14 amino acids. Germline lookup yields CDR1 ENHRY and CDR2 SYGVKD. The chain's CDR3 is CAISGVRGADTQYF. Here the CDR3 DNA reads TGTGCCATCAGTGGGGTGAGGGGAGCAGATACGCAGTATTTT.

This chain uses TRBV5-1 with TRBJ2-6, with D perhaps matching TRBD1 (6 bases). CDR1 and CDR2 from the germline V gene are SGHRS and YFSETQ. The length of the CDR3 is 16 residues. V shed 2 bases and J shed 2 bases, with 11 bases lying between them. The CDR3 loop is CASSFLPGAGANVLTF. For the CDR3, the DNA is TGCGCCAGCAGCTTTTTACCAGGGGCTGGGGCCAACGTCCTGACTTTC.

This clonotype was found a few times. This chain's CDR3 is CASSFTGVKTYEQYF. CDR3 nucleotide sequence: TGTGCCAGCAGCTTCACAGGGGTGAAAACCTACGAGCAGTACTTC. The rearrangement links TRBV12-3 or TRBV12-4 to TRBJ2-7; 7 bases are shared with TRBD1. The V and J ends lost 6 bases and 2 bases, in that order; junction bases with no gene match: 10. The CDR3 is 15 residues long.

Many counts were recorded for this clonotype. V is TRBV11-2 and J is TRBJ2-3; D remains ambiguous. CDR3 length: 14 amino acids. Trimming took off 4 bases at V and 7 bases at J, with 15 bases between the two ends. Germline V gene lookup returns CDR1 SGHAT and CDR2 FQNNGV. DNA of the CDR3: TGTGCCAGCAGCTCAGTAGACATCCAAAATACGCAGTATTTT. Amino acid sequence: CASSSVDIQNTQYF.

V usage is TRBV11-2 and J usage is TRBJ2-5, with D unclear. Germline-derived CDR1 and CDR2 are SGHAT and FQNNGV. V was shortened by 0 bases and J by 8 bases, with 10 bases between the two germline ends. The CDR3 extends over 13 amino acids. The CDR3 nucleotides read TGTGCCAGCAGCTTAGATAAGGGCCCAACCCAGTACTTC. It encodes CASSLDKGPTQYF.